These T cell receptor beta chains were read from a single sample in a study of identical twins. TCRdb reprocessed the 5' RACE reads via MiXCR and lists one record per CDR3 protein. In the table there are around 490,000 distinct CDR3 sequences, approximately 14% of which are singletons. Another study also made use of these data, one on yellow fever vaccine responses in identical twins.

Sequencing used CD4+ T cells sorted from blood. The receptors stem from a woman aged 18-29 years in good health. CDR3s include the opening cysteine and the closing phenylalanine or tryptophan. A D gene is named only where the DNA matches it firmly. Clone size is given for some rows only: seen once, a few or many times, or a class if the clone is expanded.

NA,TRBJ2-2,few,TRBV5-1,TGCGCCAGCAGCTTAGGGACTGCGGACACCGGGGAGCTGTTTTTT,CASSLGTADTGELFF
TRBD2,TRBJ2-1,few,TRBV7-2,TGTGCCAGCAGCTTTGGATTAGCGGGAGGGTCGGCCAATGAGCAGTTCTTC,CASSFGLAGGSANEQFF
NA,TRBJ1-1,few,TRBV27,TGTGCCAGCAAGGGTCGATCCTCTATAGGCCTAGCTTTCTTT,CASKGRSSIGLAFF
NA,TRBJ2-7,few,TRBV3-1,TGTGCCAGCAGCCAAGATCGGTGGCGGGCCCCCTCAGCTGAGCAGTACTTC,CASSQDRWRAPSAEQYF
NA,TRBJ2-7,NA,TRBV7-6,TGTGCCAGCAGCTTAGGGGGCCGCCACGAGCAGTACTTC,CASSLGGRHEQYF
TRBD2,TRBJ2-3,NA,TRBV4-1,TGCGCCAGCTCTAGGCGGGAGACAAGCACAGATACGCAGTATTTT,CASSRRETSTDTQYF
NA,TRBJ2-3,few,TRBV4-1,TGCGCCAGCAGCCAAGATTCCCCAGATACGCAGTATTTT,CASSQDSPDTQYF
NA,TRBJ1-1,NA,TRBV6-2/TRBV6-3,TGTGCCAGCAGTTCCGACAGGAGCGCTGAAGCTTTCTTT,CASSSDRSAEAFF
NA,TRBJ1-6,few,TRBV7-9,TGTGCCAGCAGCTTAAAGGAGGGTGGAGGCGCTACACCCCTCCACTTT,CASSLKEGGGATPLHF
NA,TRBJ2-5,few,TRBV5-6,TGTGCCAGCATGAGGGGCGAGGGGGAGACCCAGTACTTC,CASMRGEGETQYF
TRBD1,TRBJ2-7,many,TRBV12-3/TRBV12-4,TGTGCCAGCAGTTTGCGGGACAGGGGTTACGAGCAGTACTTC,CASSLRDRGYEQYF
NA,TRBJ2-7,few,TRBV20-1,TGCAGTGCTAGAGATAGACAGATGAGGAACGAGCAGTACTTC,CSARDRQMRNEQYF
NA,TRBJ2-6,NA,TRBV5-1,TGCGCCAGCAGCCCTGACCCACTTAGCGGAATAAGATACTCTGGGGCCAACGTCCTGACTTTC,CASSPDPLSGIRYSGANVLTF
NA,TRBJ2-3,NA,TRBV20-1,TGCAGTGCTAGAGGACCGGGCGGAGATACGCAGTATTTT,CSARGPGGDTQYF
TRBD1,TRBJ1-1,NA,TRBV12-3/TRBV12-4,TGTGCCAGCAGTTACCCCCGGGACAGGGGGACTGAAGCTTTCTTT,CASSYPRDRGTEAFF